This entry concerns a single T cell receptor beta chain. Its recognized antigen is unknown. No much larger clone exists at a distance of one base, and base qualities are not known. These data belong to a study of regulatory T cells in long-lasting Graves disease listed by TCRdb under 2021. Looking at the study overall: Persistent Graves' disease meant more than 5 years of antithyroid drug treatment with TSH receptor autoantibodies that stayed positive. Persistent Graves' disease patients were compared with newly diagnosed Graves' disease patients by peripheral blood TCR sequencing and RNA sequencing. The study was conducted in China and was registered as a clinical trial. A total of 33 samples underwent TCR sequencing: about 13 from persistent and some 20 from newly diagnosed Graves' disease patients. On average, persistent Graves' disease patients in the clinical cohort had been on antithyroid drugs for about 10 years.

The meaning of the sample's time point label: persistent/refractory GD, antithyroid drugs over 5 years with positive TRAb. For both TCR sequencing and RNA sequencing, RNA was extracted from PBMCs in TRIzol. The diagnosis of Graves' disease followed American Thyroid Association guidelines. The patients came from an endocrinology department in Xi'an, China. Each patient gave 8.5 to 9.5 milliliters of peripheral blood, collected in an EDTA anticoagulant tube. Ficoll Paque Plus density gradient separation was used to isolate PBMCs, and no further T cell sorting was performed. An Agilent 2100 Bioanalyzer and agarose gel were used to check RNA quality, while a NanoDrop 2000 measured RNA concentration. Library method: multiplex PCR. These reads were obtained on an Illumina HiSeq 4000. To build TCR beta libraries, CDR3 regions were amplified by Arm-PCR using iRepertoire HTBI primers. PCR products were gel purified before sequencing. The authors' pipeline ran thus. Gene usage analysis of CDR3 amino acid clonotypes used the approximately 62 TRBV and about 14 TRBJ segments found across samples. COPE and FqMerger were used to merge the filtered high-quality paired reads into contigs. Contigs were aligned with BLAST to IMGT TRBV, TRBD and TRBJ reference genes, and CDR3 was defined per IMGT. Any clonotype with a frequency above 0.1% was classified as a highly expanded clone. Shannon entropy was used to measure repertoire diversity, and the Gini coefficient was used to measure V-J evenness. A clonotype was considered public if more than one individual shared it. Clones were called with MiXCR by TCRdb after fastp trimmed the public reads at Q25, and only in-frame beta chains were retained. Rows with a matching CDR3 protein are joined into one entry that keeps the most common DNA and genes. TCRdb's processing, not the authors', yielded these V and J calls. The sample table shows 600,000 to 800,000 distinct CDR3 sequences, and around 30% are seen once. Together, the top ten hold roughly 46% of the sample.

The investigation overall reported the following: Persistent Graves' disease patients showed lower TCR Shannon entropy and fewer highly expanded clones than newly diagnosed patients, suggesting clonal expansion. Only the TCR beta chain was sequenced and analyzed. Patients with persistent disease shared more public clonotypes (under 3,000) than newly diagnosed patients did (966). The authors acknowledged the small sample size as a limitation that may reduce accuracy. Peripheral blood alone was examined, since thyroid tissue, which constituted the primary lesion, could not be accessed.

Material: peripheral blood mononuclear cells (PBMCs), obtained when the disease was refractory, from a patient treated with antithyroid drugs. This clonotype was sampled from a female donor with Graves disease.

The CDR3 reads CASSGPGQRYSGNTIYF. The nucleotides read TGTGCCAGCAGTGGACCGGGACAGAGATACTCTGGAAACACCATATATTTT. The chain is encoded by TRBV6-2 or TRBV6-3 joined to TRBJ1-3, and 7 junction bases match TRBD1. CDR3 length: 17 amino acids, cysteine to phenylalanine. Of all the DNA, just the CDR3 is kept, 51 bases in frame from base 1. V loses 5 bases at its end and J loses 0 bases; junction bases beyond the gene matches: 10. The germline V gene encodes CDR1 MNHEY and CDR2 SVGEGT.